The TCR beta chain under discussion was sequenced for a study of cytomegalovirus exposure and HLA in healthy donors. Vbeta (60) and Jbeta (13) primers were used in the PCR. Produced via immunoSEQ multiplex PCR; TCRdb's table is partial and in-frame only. The sample lists more than 12,000 clones, about 64% occurring once. Regarding the study as a whole: Many donors shared some public TCRs, even though most TCR sequences were rare. According to an earlier analysis, most TCR beta V segments yielded productive rearrangements about 90% or about 30% of the time. In most subjects, TCR beta sequences reportedly gave accurate predictions of HLA-A and HLA-B alleles. TCR beta V- and J-gene trimming was later associated with a missense DCLRE1C variant.

V dropped 0 bases and J dropped 5 bases, with 9 bases sitting between them. Germline CDR1 MNHEY, CDR2 SVGAGI. The CDR3 is 14 residues long. Notes on this clone: The antigen is undetermined.

The TCR sequence derives from a woman aged 45-65 years in good health and CMV-seropositive. The material sequenced was PBMCs. J is TRBJ2-3 and V is TRBV6-5, with TRBD2 as a possible D gene (5 bases). The CDR3 region is CASSYSLAGDTQYF. In DNA form, the CDR3 reads TGTGCCAGCAGTTACTCGCTAGCAGGAGATACGCAGTATTTT.